Included here is one TCR beta chain sequence, with context. Its antigen remains unidentified. The sample originates from a study of cytomegalovirus exposure and HLA in healthy donors. Notes on the study in general: The sole available immune exposure information was CMV serostatus. Analysis was performed later, and it showed HLA-associated TCR beta chains to be more clonally expanded than equally common others.

PCR was performed using 60 Vbeta and 13 Jbeta primers. Libraries were prepared by immunoSEQ multiplex PCR; TCRdb keeps only in-frame clonotypes and omits some of them. The sample shows about 150,000 clones, over 60% of them seen only once. The CDR3 loop spans 16 amino acids. CDR1 and CDR2 (germline): MDHEN, SYDVKM. Between the trimmed V and J ends, which lost 1 base and 2 bases, there was a span of 15 bases. The sequenced material came from PBMCs. The rearrangement uses TRBV28 and TRBJ2-7; D is possibly TRBD2 (7 bases). This receptor was taken from a young woman in good health and CMV-seronegative. CDR3 nucleotides: TGTGCCAGCAGTTTATACGGGGGGCCCCAACCCTACGAGCAGTACTTC. This encodes CASSLYGGPQPYEQYF.